This T cell receptor beta chain was sequenced for a study of Tregs in tolerant kidney transplant recipients. In regard to this clone: Its antigen remains unidentified.

Study results and limitations: The most relevant donor-specific Treg TCRbeta repertoire apparently came from expansion with activated donor B cells.

Germline V CDR1 and CDR2: SQVTM, ANQGSEA. V gave up 3 bases and J gave up 4 bases, with 19 bases separating them. The CDR3 runs 16 residues. Assay: immunoSEQ multiplex PCR; the TCRdb copy retains only in-frame clones and omits some. This table holds about 88,000 clones, more than 90% found once. This receptor was taken from a human donor in good health. Sequencing was performed on CD8+ T cells from blood. The chain joins TRBV29-1 to TRBJ2-1, with a tentative D call TRBD2 (5 bases). This CDR3 is CSVDPTPGEIYNEQFF. The DNA for the CDR3 is TGCAGCGTTGATCCTACCCCCGGGGAGATTTACAATGAGCAGTTCTTC.